These 22 T cell receptor beta chains originate from one sample sequenced in a study of cytomegalovirus exposure and HLA in healthy donors. Amplification used 60 Vbeta primers and 13 Jbeta primers. The method was immunoSEQ multiplex PCR; TCRdb's version includes in-frame clones alone and lacks a portion of them. The profile covers 160,000 or so clones, with roughly 84% appearing a single time and under 8% taken by the ten largest. The material sequenced was PBMCs. These receptors all stem from a man in his fifties in good health and CMV-seropositive.

This chain connects TRBV2 to TRBJ1-5; perhaps TRBD1 as D (5 bases). Germline CDR1 and CDR2: SNHLY and FYNNEI. The V end lost 8 bases, the J end lost 3 bases, and 11 bases lay between the germline ends. The CDR3 runs 13 residues. The CDR3 coding sequence is TGTGCCAGCCAGGGCGAGTCCAATCAGCCCCAGCATTTT. This codes for CASQGESNQPQHF. The whole variable domain, filled in from reference TRBV2 and TRBJ1-5, reads EPEVTQTPSHQVTQMGQEVILRCVPISNHLYFYWYRQILGQKVEFLVSFYNNEISEKSEIFDDQFSVERPDGSNFTLKIRSTKLEDSAMYFCASQGESNQPQHFGDGTRLSIL.

This chain uses TRBV29-1 with TRBJ1-1; D ambiguous. Trimming removed 6 bases at V and 1 base at J, with 9 bases between. Germline-derived CDR1 and CDR2 are SQVTM and ANQGSEA. The CDR3 is 12 amino acids. CDR3 sequence reads: CSVAAANTEAFF. The CDR3 DNA reads as TGCAGCGTCGCCGCGGCGAACACTGAAGCTTTCTTT.

V gene TRBV27 combines with J gene TRBJ2-7, with D possibly matching TRBD2 (7 bases). Germline V lookup: CDR1 MNHEY, CDR2 SMNVEV (reference sequence). The CDR3 totals 13 residues. V was shortened by 4 bases and J by 6 bases, with 13 bases between the two germline ends. CDR3 in amino acids: CASSSGGLAEQYF. DNA of the CDR3: TGTGCCAGCAGTTCGGGGGGCTTGGCCGAGCAGTACTTC.

The chain is built from TRBV6-1 and TRBJ1-4, with D hard to call. The CDR3 covers 12 residues. Per the germline V gene, CDR1 is MNHNS and CDR2 is SASEGT. V was cut by 5 bases and J by 8 bases, with 9 bases left in between. The CDR3 DNA sequence: TGTGCCAGCAGTTGGTATGGCGAAAAACTGTTTTTT. Translated: CASSWYGEKLFF.

The chain combines TRBV5-6 with TRBJ2-3; D might be TRBD1 (6 bases). V lost 0 bases to trimming and J lost 5 bases, with 13 bases between them. The CDR3 length is 15 residues. CDR1 is SGHDT and CDR2 is YYEEEE in the germline V gene. The CDR3 region has the DNA TGTGCCAGCAGCTTGGGGCTGGGGGCAAGAGATACGCAGTATTTT. As protein: CASSLGLGARDTQYF.

This clone was found a few times. The chain combines TRBV27 with TRBJ2-3; D possibly corresponds to TRBD1 (6 bases). The CDR3 spans 17 residues. Germline loops: CDR1 MNHEY, CDR2 SMNVEV (reference sequence). V was pared by 4 bases and J by 5 bases, with 22 bases between. This chain's CDR3 is CASSYTGRGGSEDTQYF. In DNA form, the CDR3 reads TGTGCCAGCAGTTATACAGGGCGCGGAGGTTCGGAAGATACGCAGTATTTT.

Here the CDR3 DNA reads TGCGCCAGCAGCTTGGAAGGGGGTTACAATGAGCAGTTCTTC. Its protein product is CASSLEGGYNEQFF. This chain connects TRBV5-1 to TRBJ2-1, with D maybe TRBD1 (6 bases). Germline CDR1 and CDR2: SGHRS and YFSETQ. CDR3 length: 14 residues. Deletions cut 0 bases from V and 4 bases from J, with 8 bases between. The full variable domain, with the rest looked up from reference TRBV5-1 and TRBJ2-1, is KAGVTQTPRYLIKTRGQQVTLSCSPISGHRSVSWYQQTPGQGLQFLFEYFSETQRNKGNFPGRFSGRQFSNSRSEMNVSTLELGDSALYLCASSLEGGYNEQFFGPGTRLTVL.

In this sample, this clone turned up a few times. The CDR3 here is CASSADRGMYGYTF. The CDR3 nucleotides read TGTGCCAGCAGCGCGGACAGGGGAATGTATGGCTACACCTTC. The chain carries TRBV9 and TRBJ1-2, with 9 bases identical to TRBD1. V lost 3 bases, J lost 5 bases, and 5 bases stayed unmatched. CDR3 length: 14 residues. CDR1 SGDLS and CDR2 YYNGEE come from the germline V gene.

The chain recombines TRBV6-6 with TRBJ2-4; D is ambiguous. The germline V gene has CDR1 MNHNY and CDR2 SVGAGI (reference sequence). The V gene lost 2 bases and the J gene lost 5 bases, with 10 bases spanning the gap. The CDR3 has 14 amino acids. CDR3 region: CASSYSELENIQYF. In nucleotides, the CDR3 is TGTGCCAGCAGTTACAGTGAGCTGGAAAACATTCAGTACTTC.

V gene TRBV12-5 combines with J gene TRBJ1-2; D call uncertain. The V and J ends lost 1 base and 4 bases respectively, with 13 bases between them. CDR3 size: 15 residues. Per the germline V gene, CDR1 is LGHNT and CDR2 is FRNRAP. This chain's CDR3 is CASGLAAKEGYGYTF. DNA for the CDR3: TGTGCTAGTGGTTTGGCAGCAAAGGAGGGCTATGGCTACACCTTC.

The J gene is TRBJ1-2, the V gene TRBV29-1; TRBD1 matches 9 bases. Trimming at V came to 4 bases and at J to 10 bases, leaving 22 bases not matched to a gene. This CDR3 is 17 amino acids long. Germline V gene lookup returns CDR1 SQVTM and CDR2 ANQGSEA. The CDR3 here is CSVGAGTGIMLLHVYTF. For the CDR3, the DNA is TGCAGCGTTGGGGCGGGGACAGGGATAATGTTGTTGCATGTCTACACCTTC.

The chain combines TRBV18 with TRBJ1-2; D gene unclear. Trimming took off 6 bases at V and 8 bases at J, with 19 bases between the two ends. The CDR3 totals 14 residues. Germline V gene sequence: CDR1 KGHSH, CDR2 LQKENI. In DNA form, the CDR3 reads TGTGCCAGCTCCCCCACCCAGATTCAGCGGGGCTACACCTTC. Amino acid sequence: CASSPTQIQRGYTF. Using reference TRBV18 and TRBJ1-2 for the parts outside the CDR3, the full variable domain is NAGVMQNPRHLVRRRGQEARLRCSPMKGHSHVYWYRQLPEEGLKFMVYLQKENIIDESGMPKERFSAEFPKEGPSILRIQQVVRGDSAAYFCASSPTQIQRGYTFGSGTRLTVV.

The rearrangement links TRBV5-1 to TRBJ2-2, with a possible D match to TRBD2 (6 bases). Trimming took 4 bases from V and 3 from J, leaving 10 bases between them. Germline V lookup: CDR1 SGHRS, CDR2 YFSETQ. The CDR3 has 14 residues. The CDR3 nucleotides are TGCGCCAGCAGCACTACGGGAGACACCGGGGAGCTGTTTTTT. Translation gives CASSTTGDTGELFF. Looking up the rest from reference TRBV5-1 and TRBJ2-2 gives the full variable domain: KAGVTQTPRYLIKTRGQQVTLSCSPISGHRSVSWYQQTPGQGLQFLFEYFSETQRNKGNFPGRFSGRQFSNSRSEMNVSTLELGDSALYLCASSTTGDTGELFFGEGSRLTVL.

The chain uses TRBV6-1 and TRBJ2-1; TRBD2 aligns across 11 bases. The V and J ends lost 7 bases and 2 bases, in that order; junction bases with no gene match: 4. The CDR3 contains 15 residues. Germline V lookup: CDR1 MNHNS, CDR2 SASEGT. The CDR3 is CASITSGGPYNEQFF. The CDR3 nucleotides are TGTGCCAGCATTACTAGCGGGGGACCCTACAATGAGCAGTTCTTC.

This chain joins TRBV10-3 and TRBJ2-7; perhaps TRBD2 as D (6 bases). CDR3 length: 14 amino acids. V was trimmed by 0 bases and J by 3 bases, leaving 9 bases between them. The V gene's germline CDR1 is ENHRY and CDR2 SYGVKD. The CDR3 loop reads CAISESLAIYEQYF. The CDR3, as DNA: TGTGCCATCAGTGAGTCCCTAGCGATCTACGAGCAGTACTTC.

This clone was observed a single time. The chain carries TRBV5-1 and TRBJ2-5; 8 nucleotides line up with TRBD2. Losses at the gene ends were 5 bases for V and 5 bases for J; bases not matched to a gene: 14. Germline V CDR1 and CDR2: SGHRS, YFSETQ. The length of the CDR3 is 16 residues. The CDR3: CASRSTSGLPRETQYF. The CDR3 DNA reads TGCGCCAGCAGGTCAACTAGCGGCTTACCTCGGGAGACCCAGTACTTC. Filled out from reference TRBV5-1 and TRBJ2-5, the complete variable domain reads KAGVTQTPRYLIKTRGQQVTLSCSPISGHRSVSWYQQTPGQGLQFLFEYFSETQRNKGNFPGRFSGRQFSNSRSEMNVSTLELGDSALYLCASRSTSGLPRETQYFGPGTRLLVL.

The CDR3 DNA sequence: TGTGCCAGTAGTATTGTTCGGGACAATCAGCCCCAGCATTTT. Protein sequence: CASSIVRDNQPQHF. The V gene is TRBV19, the J gene TRBJ1-5; D is unclear. This CDR3 spans 14 amino acids. Germline CDR1 is LNHDA and CDR2 is SQIVND (reference sequence). V lost 3 bases and J lost 3, with 9 bases in between.

The J gene is TRBJ1-1, the V gene TRBV18, with 8 bases aligning to TRBD1. The CDR3 has 15 amino acids. Germline V gene sequence: CDR1 KGHSH, CDR2 LQKENI. V shed 6 bases, J shed 5 bases, and the junction held 11 bases outside the gene matches. CDR3 coding DNA: TGTGCCAGCTCGCCTAGACAGGGGACAATAACTGAAGCTTTCTTT. Protein sequence: CASSPRQGTITEAFF. The whole variable domain, filled in from reference TRBV18 and TRBJ1-1, reads NAGVMQNPRHLVRRRGQEARLRCSPMKGHSHVYWYRQLPEEGLKFMVYLQKENIIDESGMPKERFSAEFPKEGPSILRIQQVVRGDSAAYFCASSPRQGTITEAFFGQGTRLTVV.

This rearrangement joins TRBV11-3 to TRBJ2-1; possible D gene TRBD2, 6 bases. The CDR3 is 14 residues long. Germline-derived CDR1 and CDR2 are SGHNT and YENEEA. V was pared by 8 bases and J by 3 bases, with 14 bases between. For the CDR3, the DNA is TGTGCCAGCTGCCGGGACTCCATCTACAATGAGCAGTTCTTC. As protein: CASCRDSIYNEQFF.

The chain combines TRBV10-1 with TRBJ2-1; tentatively, D is TRBD2 (6 bases). Germline CDR1 WNHNN, CDR2 SYGVQD (reference sequence). Trimming stripped 5 bases from V and 0 bases from J, with 11 bases between. This CDR3 spans 15 amino acids. CDR3 in amino acids: CASSRDFSSYNEQFF. The CDR3 nucleotides read TGCGCCAGCAGTCGGGACTTCTCCTCCTACAATGAGCAGTTCTTC.

Comments on this clone: Distinct nucleotide sequences in the sample also encode this CDR3. The J gene is TRBJ1-5, the V gene TRBV11-3, with 7 nucleotides matching TRBD1. The CDR3 sequence is 15 residues long. Trimming cost V 1 base and J 1 base; bases outside gene matches: 1. CDR1 and CDR2 from the germline V gene are SGHNT and YENEEA. The CDR3 region is CASSLGQGSNQPQHF. Here the CDR3 DNA reads TGTGCCAGCAGCTTAGGACAGGGAAGCAATCAGCCCCAGCATTTT.

This clone was counted a few times. This chain uses TRBV5-4 with TRBJ2-6, with D tentatively TRBD1 (5 bases). This CDR3 spans 15 amino acids. Trimming stripped 2 bases from V and 3 bases from J, with 9 bases between. CDR1 is SGHNT and CDR2 is YYREEE in the germline V gene (reference sequence). The CDR3, as DNA: TGTGCCAGCAGCTTTAGGGGATTTGGGGCCAACGTCCTGACTTTC. This sequence encodes CASSFRGFGANVLTF.